These T cell receptor beta chains were read from a single sample in a study of blood T cell repertoires in COVID-19. Profiling relied on immunoSEQ multiplex PCR, and the TCRdb table lists in-frame clones only, not all of them. The sample contains 350,000 to 450,000 clones, around 84% of which appear only once. The sample was peripheral blood. The receptors derive from a human donor in a cohort sampled during active COVID-19. CDR3s include the opening cysteine and the closing phenylalanine or tryptophan. D genes are given only for firm matches. The size entry is marked missing in some rows and otherwise reads once, few, many or a size class.

v_gene,len,j_gene,d_gene,abundance,CDR3aa,CDR3nt
TRBV15,13,TRBJ2-7,NA,NA,CATSRGHNYEQYF,TGTGCCACCAGCAGAGGTCACAACTACGAGCAGTACTTC
TRBV28,13,TRBJ1-2,NA,NA,CASSSTGIYGYTF,TGTGCCAGCAGTTCAACGGGGATCTATGGCTACACCTTC
TRBV6-1,13,TRBJ1-3,NA,NA,CASSDNSGNTIYF,TGTGCCAGCAGTGACAACTCTGGAAACACCATATATTTT
TRBV7-2,16,TRBJ2-1,TRBD2,NA,CASTPFPSGGYNEQFF,TGTGCCAGCACCCCATTTCCTAGCGGGGGGTACAATGAGCAGTTCTTC
TRBV28,17,TRBJ1-3,NA,once,CASSLIGRGSRGNTIYF,TGTGCCAGCAGTTTAATAGGGAGGGGTTCGAGGGGAAACACCATATATTTT
TRBV7-8,16,TRBJ1-2,TRBD1,NA,CASSSDRERANYGYTF,TGTGCCAGCAGCTCGGACAGGGAGAGGGCTAACTATGGCTACACCTTC
TRBV7-9,14,TRBJ1-1,TRBD1,NA,CASSLRVQGDEAFF,TGTGCCAGCAGCTTACGGGTTCAGGGGGATGAAGCTTTCTTT
TRBV13,14,TRBJ2-5,TRBD2,NA,CASSPGSGGETQYF,TGTGCCAGCAGCCCAGGGAGCGGGGGGGAGACCCAGTACTTC
TRBV4-1,15,TRBJ2-5,TRBD1,NA,CASSPRDRVKETQYF,TGCGCCAGCAGCCCAAGGGACAGGGTGAAAGAGACCCAGTACTTC
TRBV14,14,TRBJ2-7,NA,NA,CASSQAAGTYEQYF,TGTGCCAGCAGCCAAGCGGCAGGGACCTACGAGCAGTACTTC
TRBV6-1,16,TRBJ1-1,NA,once,CASSEKIRRFFSEAFF,TGTGCCAGCAGTGAAAAGATAAGGCGGTTTTTTTCTGAAGCTTTCTTT
TRBV30,13,TRBJ1-5,NA,NA,CAWSVSESQPQHF,TGTGCCTGGAGTGTGAGTGAAAGTCAGCCCCAGCATTTT
TRBV18,16,TRBJ2-7,TRBD1,NA,CASSTGKGAWSYEQYF,TGTGCCAGCTCAACCGGGAAGGGGGCCTGGTCCTACGAGCAGTACTTC
TRBV28,17,TRBJ2-7,NA,NA,CASSLQDGGISSYEQYF,TGTGCCAGCAGTTTACAGGACGGCGGGATAAGCTCCTACGAGCAGTACTTC
TRBV5-5,14,TRBJ1-2,TRBD1,NA,CASSADRAGYGYTF,TGTGCCAGCAGCGCGGACAGGGCGGGCTATGGCTACACCTTC
TRBV5-4,15,TRBJ2-1,TRBD1,NA,CASSLGQGIYNEQFF,TGTGCCAGCAGCTTGGGACAGGGGATATACAATGAGCAGTTCTTC
TRBV5-6,13,TRBJ1-1,TRBD1,NA,CASSLDVGGVSFF,TGTGCCAGCAGCTTGGATGTAGGGGGCGTTTCTTTCTTT
TRBV7-9,19,TRBJ2-3,TRBD2,once,CASSLWLLSGRAQGRTQYF,TGTGCCAGCAGCTTATGGTTACTGAGCGGGAGGGCCCAGGGCCGGACGCAGTATTTT
TRBV5-4,16,TRBJ2-5,NA,NA,CASSLAVGLEQETQYF,TGTGCCAGCAGCTTGGCCGTCGGACTTGAACAAGAGACCCAGTACTTC
TRBV5-5,15,TRBJ1-5,NA,NA,CASSLVQGFNQPQHF,TGTGCCAGCAGCTTGGTTCAGGGTTTCAATCAGCCCCAGCATTTT
TRBV7-2,17,TRBJ2-3,TRBD2,NA,CASSLEGLAGGSDTQYF,TGTGCCAGCAGCTTAGAGGGACTAGCGGGAGGGTCAGATACGCAGTATTTT
TRBV5-1,15,TRBJ2-1,TRBD2,NA,CASSLELAGANEQFF,TGCGCCAGCAGCTTGGAGCTAGCGGGAGCAAATGAGCAGTTCTTC
TRBV15,15,TRBJ2-1,NA,NA,CATSPQGRESNEQFF,TGTGCCACCAGCCCACAGGGAAGAGAGTCCAATGAGCAGTTCTTC
TRBV25-1,15,TRBJ2-3,NA,NA,CASSGWAGGTDTQYF,TGTGCCAGCAGTGGTTGGGCAGGGGGCACAGATACGCAGTATTTT
TRBV7-8,16,TRBJ1-3,NA,NA,CASSLEGGMSGNTIYF,TGTGCCAGCAGCTTAGAAGGCGGAATGTCTGGAAACACCATATATTTT
TRBV6-5,14,TRBJ1-2,NA,NA,CASSSSGGRGGYTF,TGTGCCAGCAGTTCCTCGGGGGGGCGCGGTGGCTACACCTTC
TRBV6-5,13,TRBJ1-5,NA,NA,CASSYERGQPQHF,TGTGCCAGCAGTTATGAGAGAGGGCAGCCCCAGCATTTT
TRBV29-1,13,TRBJ2-1,TRBD1,NA,CSVDGQGAAEQFF,TGCAGCGTTGACGGTCAGGGGGCGGCTGAGCAGTTCTTC
TRBV29-1,13,TRBJ2-5,TRBD1,NA,CSVGTGREETQYF,TGCAGCGTGGGGACAGGGAGGGAAGAGACCCAGTACTTC
TRBV28,14,TRBJ2-5,TRBD1,NA,CASSGGQGVETQYF,TGTGCCAGCAGTGGCGGACAGGGAGTTGAGACCCAGTACTTC
TRBV5-4,15,TRBJ1-2,NA,NA,CASSSTYRANYGYTF,TGTGCCAGCAGCTCTACCTACAGGGCCAACTATGGCTACACCTTC
TRBV5-4,14,TRBJ2-3,NA,NA,CASSLQTGTDTQYF,TGTGCCAGCAGCTTGCAAACAGGCACAGATACGCAGTATTTT
TRBV27,13,TRBJ2-7,TRBD2,NA,CASRGLEGYEQYF,TGTGCCAGCAGGGGACTAGAGGGCTACGAGCAGTACTTC
TRBV28,15,TRBJ2-7,TRBD1,once,CASGMGTGEVHEQYF,TGTGCCAGCGGAATGGGGACAGGGGAGGTTCACGAGCAGTACTTC
TRBV18,15,TRBJ1-6,NA,NA,CASSPGRAGGSPLHF,TGTGCCAGCTCGCCCGGGCGAGCGGGTGGTTCACCCCTCCACTTT
TRBV7-7,16,TRBJ2-1,TRBD1,NA,CASSLAGQEPYNEQFF,TGTGCTAGCAGCTTAGCTGGACAGGAGCCCTACAATGAGCAGTTCTTC
TRBV27,11,TRBJ2-5,NA,NA,CASSRLETQYF,TGTGCCAGCAGTCGACTGGAGACCCAGTACTTC
TRBV27,15,TRBJ2-6,NA,once,CASRRSGSGANVLTF,TGTGCCAGCAGGAGATCTGGCTCTGGGGCCAACGTCCTGACTTTC
TRBV7-7,13,TRBJ2-5,NA,few,CASSRQWTETQYF,TGTGCCAGCAGTCGACAGTGGACAGAGACCCAGTACTTC
TRBV20-1,10,TRBJ2-5,TRBD1,NA,CSASFRGQYF,TGCAGTGCTTCTTTCAGGGGGCAGTACTTC
TRBV5-1,15,TRBJ2-2,NA,NA,CASSQGGRVTGELFF,TGCGCCAGCAGCCAGGGCGGCAGGGTCACCGGGGAGCTGTTTTTT